This T cell receptor beta chain was observed in a study of T cell repertoires in cytomegalovirus infection. Study information: CMV epitopes used comprised recently identified HLA-C-restricted ones and well-studied HLA-B-restricted ones.

The J segment lost 3 bases and the V segment lost 6 bases, leaving 10 bases of the junction unmatched. Germline V gene sequence: CDR1 MNHNY, CDR2 SVGAGI (reference sequence). This CDR3 has 18 residues. General observations from the study: Individuals carrying CMV plus the relevant HLA were identified by cumulative frequency of public TCR beta families.

Only a few counts were recorded for this clonotype. No antigen is known for it. TCRdb reanalysed the reads using MiXCR and keeps one entry per CDR3 protein. This repertoire shows 100,000 or so distinct CDR3 sequences, about 31% found once; its top ten account for around 68%. The source is a human donor in good health (CMV status not recorded). Some clones in this sample may be carry-over from other donors' samples. Sample: CD8+ T cells from cultured PBMCs, taken from culture after CMV antigen stimulation. The rearrangement links TRBV6-6 to TRBJ2-3; 15 bases align to TRBD2. This chain's CDR3 is CASSLPRTSGGATDTQYF. Written as DNA, the CDR3 is TGTGCCAGCAGCCTACCTCGGACTAGCGGGGGGGCAACAGATACGCAGTATTTT.